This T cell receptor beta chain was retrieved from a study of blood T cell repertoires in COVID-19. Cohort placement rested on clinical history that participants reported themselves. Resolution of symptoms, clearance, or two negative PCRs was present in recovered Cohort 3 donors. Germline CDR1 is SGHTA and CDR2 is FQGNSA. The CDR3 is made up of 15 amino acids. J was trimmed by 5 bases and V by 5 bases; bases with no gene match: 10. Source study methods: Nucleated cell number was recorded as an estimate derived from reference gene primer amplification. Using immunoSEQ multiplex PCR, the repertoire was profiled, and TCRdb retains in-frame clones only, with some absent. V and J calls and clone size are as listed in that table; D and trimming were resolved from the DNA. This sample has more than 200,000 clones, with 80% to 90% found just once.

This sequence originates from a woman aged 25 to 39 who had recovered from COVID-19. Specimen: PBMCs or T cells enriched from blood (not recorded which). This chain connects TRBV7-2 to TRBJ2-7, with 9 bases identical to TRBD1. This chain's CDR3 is CASSLSGTGSDEQYF. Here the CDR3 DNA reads TGTGCCAGCAGCCTGTCCGGGACAGGGTCCGACGAGCAGTACTTC.